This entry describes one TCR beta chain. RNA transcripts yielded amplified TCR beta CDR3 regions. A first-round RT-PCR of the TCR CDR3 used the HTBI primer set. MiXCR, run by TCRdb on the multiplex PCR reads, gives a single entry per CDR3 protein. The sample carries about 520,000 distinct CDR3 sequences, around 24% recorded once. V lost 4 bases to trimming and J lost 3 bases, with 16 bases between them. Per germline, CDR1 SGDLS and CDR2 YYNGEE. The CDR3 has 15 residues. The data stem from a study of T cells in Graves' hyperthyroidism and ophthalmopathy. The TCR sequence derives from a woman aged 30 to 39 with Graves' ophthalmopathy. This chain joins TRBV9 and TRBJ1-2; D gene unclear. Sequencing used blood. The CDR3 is CASSTAAGYDYGYTF. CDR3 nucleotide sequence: TGTGCCAGCAGCACCGCGGCGGGGTATGACTATGGCTACACCTTC.